The 5 T cell receptor beta chains reported below all come from one sample, sequenced in a study of blood T cell repertoires in COVID-19. Generated by immunoSEQ multiplex PCR, the TCRdb table keeps only in-frame clones and is missing some. The data hold about 140,000 clones, with about 84% observed a single time. The sequencing sample was made of PBMCs or T cells enriched from blood (not recorded which). Receptors were obtained from a woman under 30 who had been exposed to COVID-19.

This clone showed up just once. This rearrangement joins TRBV2 to TRBJ1-1; maybe TRBD1 (6 bases). Germline CDR1 reads SNHLY; CDR2 reads FYNNEI. V was clipped by 5 bases and J by 10 bases, with 17 bases between them. The CDR3 extends over 13 amino acids. The CDR3 here is CASSRGSQGGAFF. The CDR3 DNA reads as TGTGCCAGCAGTCGTGGATCCCAAGGGGGAGCTTTCTTT.

This sequence joins TRBV3-1 (or the pseudogene TRBV3-2) and TRBJ1-5; D gene ambiguous. CDR1 LGHDT and CDR2 YNNKEL come from the germline V gene (reference sequence). The CDR3 loop spans 15 amino acids. The V and J ends lost 0 bases and 4 bases respectively, with 10 bases between them. The CDR3 DNA reads TGTGCCAGCAGCCAAGACGGTACAGCTAATCAGCCCCAGCATTTT. It is translated as CASSQDGTANQPQHF.

The chain has TRBV5-6 and TRBJ1-1; 11 positions agree with TRBD1. The CDR3 sequence is 18 residues long. V gave up 0 bases and J gave up 3 bases; unmatched junction bases: 10. CDR1 SGHDT and CDR2 YYEEEE come from the germline V gene. For the CDR3, the DNA is TGTGCCAGCAGCTTGGGAGCCGGGACAGGGGGTGTAGACACTGAAGCTTTCTTT. The encoded protein is CASSLGAGTGGVDTEAFF.

The chain is built from TRBV29-1 and TRBJ2-3; D is ambiguous. Trimming shortened V by 1 base and J by 3 bases, and 14 bases separated the two germline ends. The length of the CDR3 is 15 residues. Germline CDR1 reads SQVTM; CDR2 reads ANQGSEA. CDR3 in DNA: TGCAGCGTTGAAGGATCATCACTGAGGACAGATACGCAGTATTTT. The encoded protein is CSVEGSSLRTDTQYF.

Turning to this clone: No DNA is shown, since the ends of the CDR3 on it are uncertain; the CDR3 is the one TCRdb lists. The genes are TRBV28 and TRBJ1-2. From its first to its last residue, the CDR3 has 14 amino acids. Germline lookup yields CDR1 MDHEN and CDR2 SYDVKM. The CDR3 spells CASSSSGRSYGYTF.